In its sample, the clone carrying this T cell receptor beta chain was seen a few times. Its specificity is not known. The authors used template switching to add a universal primer site and gave cDNA unique molecular identifiers. TCRdb reanalysed the 5' RACE reads using MiXCR and keeps one entry per CDR3 protein. This table holds about 300,000 distinct CDR3 sequences, approximately 13% found once. This specimen comes from a study of identical twins. Study outcomes and limitations: Models, which agreed with sharing between unrelated individuals, nonetheless underestimated the out-of-frame TCR alpha sharing seen in monozygotic twins. While abundant cord blood beta clonotypes carried fewer insertions, memory repertoires showed no such pattern.

The CDR3 loop spans 14 amino acids. The ends were cut back, 2 bases at V and 2 bases at J, with 9 bases in the middle. From germline, CDR1 is MNHEY and CDR2 SVGAGI. These data were likewise used in another study, on yellow fever vaccine responses in identical twins.

This clonotype was obtained from a woman in her late teens or twenties in good health. This chain links TRBV6-5 with TRBJ2-5; D is unclear. The specimen sequenced was CD8+ T cells sorted from blood. The DNA of the CDR3 is TGTGCCAGCAGTTACCCGGGTCCACAAGAGACCCAGTACTTC. Translated, it gives CASSYPGPQETQYF.